This T cell receptor beta chain is drawn from a study of early T cells in non-severe SARS-CoV-2 infection. Germline V gives CDR1 SEHNR, CDR2 FQNEAQ (reference sequence). There are 19 residues in the CDR3. Unmatched junction bases numbered 5, after V lost 3 bases and J lost 0 bases. This clonotype was seen a few times. Researchers tagged individual cDNA molecules with unique molecular identifiers. From the 5' RACE reads, TCRdb called clonotypes with MiXCR, one entry per CDR3 protein. The sample shows tens of thousands of distinct CDR3 sequences, about 14% of them seen only once. The sequence derives from an adult who was a healthcare worker with PCR-confirmed SARS-CoV-2 infection or an uninfected control (not recorded which). Sequenced material: whole blood, taken at baseline. This chain joins TRBV7-9 and TRBJ2-4; 16 positions match TRBD2. CDR3 residues: CASSLGLAGGLRAKNIQYF. In DNA form, the CDR3 reads TGTGCCAGCAGCTTGGGACTAGCGGGAGGGCTTCGAGCCAAAAACATTCAGTACTTC.